The T cell receptor (beta chain) described here comes from a study of cytomegalovirus exposure and HLA in healthy donors. The PCR made use of 60 Vbeta and 13 Jbeta primers. The method was immunoSEQ multiplex PCR; TCRdb's version includes in-frame clones alone and lacks a portion of them. This table holds fewer than 200,000 clones, 75% to 90% found once. CDR1 MNHEY and CDR2 SMNVEV come from the germline V gene (reference sequence). V gave up 2 bases and J gave up 3 bases, with 17 bases separating them. This CDR3 contains 16 residues. This TCR was recovered from a man aged 45-60 years in good health and CMV-seronegative. The chain recombines TRBV27 with TRBJ2-7; a possible D gene is TRBD2 (5 bases). Sequencing was done on a sample of PBMCs. CDR3 nucleotide sequence: TGTGCCAGCAGTTTAGAGTCCGGGAAAGAAGGCTACGAGCAGTACTTC. It translates to CASSLESGKEGYEQYF.